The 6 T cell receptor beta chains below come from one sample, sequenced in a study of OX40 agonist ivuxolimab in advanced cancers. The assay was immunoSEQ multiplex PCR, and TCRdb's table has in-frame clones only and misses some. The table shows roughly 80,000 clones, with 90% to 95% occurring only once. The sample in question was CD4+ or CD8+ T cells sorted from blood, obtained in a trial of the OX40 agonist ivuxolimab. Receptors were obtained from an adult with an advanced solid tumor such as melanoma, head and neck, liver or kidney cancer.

CDR3 coding DNA: TGTGCCTGGAGTGTCCCGGGGTCAGAGACCCAGTACTTC. It specifies CAWSVPGSETQYF. The chain combines TRBV30 with TRBJ2-5, with a tentative D call TRBD2 (5 bases). CDR1 and CDR2 from the germline V gene are GTSNPN and SVGIG (reference sequence). This CDR3 comprises 13 residues. V was pared by 0 bases and J by 4 bases, with 9 bases between.

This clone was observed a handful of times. CDR3 in amino acids: CASSLSGTGNTEAFF. The CDR3 bases are TGTGCCAGCAGCTTGTCCGGGACAGGGAACACTGAAGCTTTCTTT. The genes are TRBV11-2 and TRBJ1-1; TRBD1 matches at 8 bases. Germline CDR1 and CDR2: SGHAT and FQNNGV. Germline trimming cut 3 bases from V and 1 base from J; bases unmatched to any gene: 4. The CDR3 is 15 residues long.

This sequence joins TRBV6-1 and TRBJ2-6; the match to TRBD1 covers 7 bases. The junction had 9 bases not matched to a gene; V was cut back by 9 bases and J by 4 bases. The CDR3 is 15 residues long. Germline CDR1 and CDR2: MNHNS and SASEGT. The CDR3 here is CASSGTATGANVLTF. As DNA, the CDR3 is TGTGCCAGTTCCGGGACAGCCACAGGGGCCAACGTCCTGACTTTC.

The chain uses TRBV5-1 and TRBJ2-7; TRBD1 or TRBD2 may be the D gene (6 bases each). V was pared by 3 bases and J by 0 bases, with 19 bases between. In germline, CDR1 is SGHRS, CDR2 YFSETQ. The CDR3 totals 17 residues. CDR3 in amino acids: CASSSGDIAFPSYEQYF. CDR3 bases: TGCGCCAGCAGCTCGGGGGACATCGCGTTTCCCTCCTACGAGCAGTACTTC.

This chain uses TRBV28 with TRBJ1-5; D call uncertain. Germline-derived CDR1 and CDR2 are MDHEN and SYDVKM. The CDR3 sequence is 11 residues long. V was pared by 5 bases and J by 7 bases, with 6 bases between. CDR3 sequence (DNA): TGTGCCAGCAGTATGTTGCAGCCCCAGCATTTT. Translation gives CASSMLQPQHF.

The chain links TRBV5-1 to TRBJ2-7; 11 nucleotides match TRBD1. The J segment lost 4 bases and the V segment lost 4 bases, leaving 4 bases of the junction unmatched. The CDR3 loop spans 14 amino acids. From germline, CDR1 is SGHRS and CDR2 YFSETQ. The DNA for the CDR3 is TGCGCCAGCAGCACTGGACAGGGGGCTTACGAGCAGTACTTC. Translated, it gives CASSTGQGAYEQYF.